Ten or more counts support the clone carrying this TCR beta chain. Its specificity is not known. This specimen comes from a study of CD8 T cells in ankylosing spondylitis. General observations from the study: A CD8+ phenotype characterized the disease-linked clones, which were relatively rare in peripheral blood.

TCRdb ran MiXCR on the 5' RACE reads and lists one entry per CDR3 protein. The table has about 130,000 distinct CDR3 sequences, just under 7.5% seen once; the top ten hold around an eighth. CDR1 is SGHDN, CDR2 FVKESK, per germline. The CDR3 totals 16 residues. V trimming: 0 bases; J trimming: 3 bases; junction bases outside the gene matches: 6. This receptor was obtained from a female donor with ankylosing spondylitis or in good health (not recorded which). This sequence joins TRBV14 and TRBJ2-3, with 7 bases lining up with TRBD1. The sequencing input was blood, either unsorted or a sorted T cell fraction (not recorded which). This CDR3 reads CASSQDWGRGTDTQYF. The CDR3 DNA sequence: TGTGCCAGCAGCCAAGACTGGGGCAGGGGGACAGATACGCAGTATTTT.